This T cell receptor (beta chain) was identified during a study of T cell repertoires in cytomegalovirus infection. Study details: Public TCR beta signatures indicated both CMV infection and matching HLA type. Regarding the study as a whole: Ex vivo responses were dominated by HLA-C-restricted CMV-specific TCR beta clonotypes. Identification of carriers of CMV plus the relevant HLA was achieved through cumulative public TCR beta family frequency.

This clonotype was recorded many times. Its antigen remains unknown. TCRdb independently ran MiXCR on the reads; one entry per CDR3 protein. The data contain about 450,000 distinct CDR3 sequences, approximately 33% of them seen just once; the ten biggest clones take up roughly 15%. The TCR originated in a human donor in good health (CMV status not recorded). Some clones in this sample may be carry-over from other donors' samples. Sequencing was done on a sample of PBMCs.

CDR3 nucleotide sequence: TGTGCCAGCAGTTGGACAGATCGGGCTAACTATGGCTACACCTTC. It specifies CASSWTDRANYGYTF. The chain uses TRBV12-3 or TRBV12-4 and TRBJ1-2; D is possibly TRBD1 (6 bases). Trimming stripped 4 bases from V and 0 bases from J, with 12 bases between. This CDR3 has 15 amino acids.